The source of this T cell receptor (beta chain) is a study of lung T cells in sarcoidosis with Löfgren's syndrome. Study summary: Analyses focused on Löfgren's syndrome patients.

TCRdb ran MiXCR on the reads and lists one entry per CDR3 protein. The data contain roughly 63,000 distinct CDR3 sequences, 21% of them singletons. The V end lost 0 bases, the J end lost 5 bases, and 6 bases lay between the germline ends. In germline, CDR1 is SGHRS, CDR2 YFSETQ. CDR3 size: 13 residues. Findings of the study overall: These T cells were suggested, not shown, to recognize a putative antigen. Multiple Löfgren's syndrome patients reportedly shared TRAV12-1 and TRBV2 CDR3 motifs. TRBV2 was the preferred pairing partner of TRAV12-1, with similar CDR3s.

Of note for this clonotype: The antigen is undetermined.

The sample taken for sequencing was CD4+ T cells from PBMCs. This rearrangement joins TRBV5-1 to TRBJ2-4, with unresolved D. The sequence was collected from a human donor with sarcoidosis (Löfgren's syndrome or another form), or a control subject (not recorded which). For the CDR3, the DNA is TGCGCCAGCAGCTTGGGGGATGAAAACATTCAGTACTTC. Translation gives CASSLGDENIQYF. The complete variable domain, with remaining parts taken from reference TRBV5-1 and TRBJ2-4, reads KAGVTQTPRYLIKTRGQQVTLSCSPISGHRSVSWYQQTPGQGLQFLFEYFSETQRNKGNFPGRFSGRQFSNSRSEMNVSTLELGDSALYLCASSLGDENIQYFGAGTRLSVL.